This T cell receptor (beta chain) was sequenced in a study of T-cell memory formation after mild COVID-19. This clonotype was seen more than once but under ten times. Trimming removed 1 base from V and 10 bases from J, with 14 bases in between. Germline V gives CDR1 SGHAT, CDR2 FQDESV (reference sequence). The CDR3 loop spans 14 amino acids. TCRdb redid the calling of the 5' RACE reads with MiXCR, one entry per CDR3 protein. This sample has 340,000 or so distinct CDR3 sequences, with approximately 12% found just once. The sequenced sample was PBMCs or a T cell subset sorted from them (not recorded which). This chain connects TRBV11-1 to TRBJ2-1, with D maybe TRBD2 (6 bases). The origin of this receptor is a man aged 18 to 30 who had mild COVID-19 (a few samples of this study predate the infection). Cell type and time point are not known. CDR3 region: CASSLGGLIEEQFF. The CDR3 nucleotides are TGTGCCAGCAGCTTAGGGGGACTGATCGAGGAGCAGTTCTTC.